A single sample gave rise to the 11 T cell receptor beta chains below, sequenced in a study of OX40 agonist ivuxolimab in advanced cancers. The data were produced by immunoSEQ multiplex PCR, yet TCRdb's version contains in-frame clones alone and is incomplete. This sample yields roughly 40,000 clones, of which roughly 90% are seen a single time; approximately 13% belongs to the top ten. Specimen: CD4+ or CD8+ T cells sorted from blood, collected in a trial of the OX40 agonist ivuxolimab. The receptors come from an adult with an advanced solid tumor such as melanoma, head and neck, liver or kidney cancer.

DNA for the CDR3: TGTGCCAGCAGCTTGGGAGGGAGGGCCTCCGAGCAGTACTTC. This translates into CASSLGGRASEQYF. The chain is built from TRBV5-4 and TRBJ2-7; 7 bases fit TRBD2. This CDR3 has 14 residues. Losses at the gene ends were 0 bases for V and 6 bases for J; bases not matched to a gene: 6. CDR1 and CDR2 (germline): SGHNT, YYREEE (reference sequence).

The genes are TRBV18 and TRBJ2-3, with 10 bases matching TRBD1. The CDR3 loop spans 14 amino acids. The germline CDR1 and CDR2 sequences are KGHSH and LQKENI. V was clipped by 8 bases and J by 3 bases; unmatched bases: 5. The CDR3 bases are TGTGCCAGCACGACAGGGGGCTGGACAGATACGCAGTATTTT. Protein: CASTTGGWTDTQYF.

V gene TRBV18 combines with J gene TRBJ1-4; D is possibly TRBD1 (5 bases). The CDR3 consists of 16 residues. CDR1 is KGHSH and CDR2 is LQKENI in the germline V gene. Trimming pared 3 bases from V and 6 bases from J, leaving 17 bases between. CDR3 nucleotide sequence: TGTGCCAGCTCACCCCCATGGGGGGGAGGAGATGAAAAACTGTTTTTT. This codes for CASSPPWGGGDEKLFF.

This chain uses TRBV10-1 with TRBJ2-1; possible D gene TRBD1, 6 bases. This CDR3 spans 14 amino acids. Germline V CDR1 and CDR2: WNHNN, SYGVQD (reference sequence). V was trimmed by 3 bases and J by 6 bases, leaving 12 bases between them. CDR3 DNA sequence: TGCGCCAGCAGTGACGGGACATTTTCCAATGAGCAGTTCTTC. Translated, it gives CASSDGTFSNEQFF.

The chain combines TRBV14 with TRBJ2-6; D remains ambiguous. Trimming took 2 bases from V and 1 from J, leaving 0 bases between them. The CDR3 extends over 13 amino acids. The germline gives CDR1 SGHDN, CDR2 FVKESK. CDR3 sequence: CASSQSGANVLTF. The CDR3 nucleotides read TGTGCCAGCAGCCAATCTGGGGCCAACGTCCTGACTTTC.

The CDR3 DNA sequence: TGTGCCAGCAGCTTCCTCCCTGCCAGCTCCTACAATGAGCAGTTCTTC. Its translation is CASSFLPASSYNEQFF. This chain links TRBV7-2 with TRBJ2-1; no definite D call. Germline lookup yields CDR1 SGHTA and CDR2 FQGNSA. This CDR3 is built from 16 residues. Trimming cost V 3 bases and J 0 bases, with 12 bases left between them.

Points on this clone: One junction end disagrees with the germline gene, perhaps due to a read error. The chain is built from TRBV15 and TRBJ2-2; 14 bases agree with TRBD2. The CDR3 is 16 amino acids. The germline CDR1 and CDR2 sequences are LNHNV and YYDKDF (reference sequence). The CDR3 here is CATGRAGLAGAGELFF. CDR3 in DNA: TGTGCCACCGGCAGAGCGGGACTAGCGGGAGCCGGGGAGCTGTTTTTT.

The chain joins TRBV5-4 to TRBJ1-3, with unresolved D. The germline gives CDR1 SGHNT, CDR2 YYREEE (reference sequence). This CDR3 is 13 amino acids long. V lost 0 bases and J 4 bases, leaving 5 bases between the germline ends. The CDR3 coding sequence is TGTGCCAGCAGCTTGGTACCCGGAAACACCATATATTTT. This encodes CASSLVPGNTIYF. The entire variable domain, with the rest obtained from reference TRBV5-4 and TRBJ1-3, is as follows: ETGVTQSPTHLIKTRGQQVTLRCSSQSGHNTVSWYQQALGQGPQFIFQYYREEENGRGNFPPRFSGLQFPNYSSELNVNALELDDSALYLCASSLVPGNTIYFGEGSWLTVV.

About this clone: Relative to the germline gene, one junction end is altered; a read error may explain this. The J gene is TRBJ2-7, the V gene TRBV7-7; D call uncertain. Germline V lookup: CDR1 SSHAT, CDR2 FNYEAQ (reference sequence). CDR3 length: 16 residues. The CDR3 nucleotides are TGTGCTAGCAGCCCCCGGCTCGAAGGTCCAACCTACGAGCAGTACTTC. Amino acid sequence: CASSPRLEGPTYEQYF. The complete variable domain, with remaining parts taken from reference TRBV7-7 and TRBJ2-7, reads GAGVSQSPRYKVTKRGQDVTLRCDPISSHATLYWYQQALGQGPEFLTYFNYEAQPDKSGLPSDRFSAERPEGSISTLTIQRTEQRDSAMYRCASSPRLEGPTYEQYFGPGTRLTVT.

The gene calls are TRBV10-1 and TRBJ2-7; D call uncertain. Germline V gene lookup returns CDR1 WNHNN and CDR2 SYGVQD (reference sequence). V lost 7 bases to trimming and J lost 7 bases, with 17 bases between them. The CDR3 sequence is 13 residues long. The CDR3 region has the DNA TGCGCCAGCACGAGAGGAAGGTTTTGGGAGCAGTACTTC. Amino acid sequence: CASTRGRFWEQYF.

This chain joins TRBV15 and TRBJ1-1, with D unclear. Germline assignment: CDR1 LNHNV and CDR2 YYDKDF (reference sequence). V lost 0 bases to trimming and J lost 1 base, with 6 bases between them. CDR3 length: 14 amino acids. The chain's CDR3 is CATSRDRQNTEAFF. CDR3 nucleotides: TGTGCCACCAGCAGAGATCGACAGAACACTGAAGCTTTCTTT.